These 31 T cell receptor beta chains were sequenced from one sample in a study of T cell responses to AZD1222 COVID-19 vaccine. Here immunoSEQ multiplex PCR was the method, and the copy in TCRdb shows in-frame clones only, minus some. The sample lists about 48,000 clones, approximately 86% occurring once. Sample: peripheral blood, taken 28 days after the second AZD1222 dose. These receptor sequences come from an adult who received the AZD1222 COVID-19 vaccine.

A single count supports this clone. CDR3 residues: CASRPGQGAGGYTF. The CDR3 DNA sequence: TGTGCCAGCAGGCCGGGACAGGGGGCGGGTGGCTACACCTTC. The chain couples TRBV5-5 to TRBJ1-2; 12 positions agree with TRBD1. CDR1 and CDR2 (germline): SGHKS, YYEKEE (reference sequence). J lost 7 bases, V lost 5 bases, and 6 bases had no gene match. The CDR3 has 14 amino acids.

Concerning this clone: An end of the junction differs from the germline gene, which may be a read error. The V and J genes are TRBV6-5 and TRBJ2-7; 7 bases are a match to TRBD2. This CDR3 spans 13 amino acids. Looked up from germline, CDR1 is MNHEY and CDR2 is SVGAGI. The DNA of the CDR3 is TGTGCCAGCAGTTACCGGACTGGCGGGAGAATCAACTTC. This translates into CASSYRTGGRINF.

The CDR3 loop is CASYSGGANTGELFF. The CDR3, as DNA: TGCGCCAGCTATTCCGGGGGTGCGAACACCGGGGAGCTGTTTTTT. The J gene is TRBJ2-2, the V gene TRBV5-1; TRBD2 is a possible D gene (6 bases). The V end lost 7 bases, the J end lost 0 bases, and 13 bases lay between the germline ends. Germline V lookup: CDR1 SGHRS, CDR2 YFSETQ. The CDR3 is made up of 15 amino acids.

This clone was seen a few times. The genes are TRBV27 and TRBJ1-6, with D unresolved. CDR3 length: 14 residues. V lost 7 bases and J lost 7, with 14 bases in between. From germline, CDR1 is MNHEY and CDR2 SMNVEV (reference sequence). This CDR3 is CASTQLGFNSPLHF. DNA of the CDR3: TGTGCCAGCACTCAGTTAGGCTTCAATTCACCCCTCCACTTT.

The chain uses TRBV5-4 and TRBJ2-5; possible D gene TRBD1, 5 bases. Germline-derived CDR1 and CDR2 are SGHNT and YYREEE (reference sequence). The CDR3 length is 14 residues. The V gene lost 0 bases and the J gene lost 5 bases, with 11 bases spanning the gap. CDR3 bases: TGTGCCAGCAGCTTGGGTCAGGGCCGGGAGACCCAGTACTTC. Encoded protein: CASSLGQGRETQYF.

The count of this clone is one. The rearrangement uses TRBV19 and TRBJ2-2; D gene uncertain. In germline, CDR1 is LNHDA, CDR2 SQIVND (reference sequence). V shed 4 bases and J shed 5 bases, with 5 bases lying between them. The CDR3 sequence is 12 residues long. CDR3 loop: CASSRQTGELFF. In DNA, the CDR3 is TGTGCCAGTAGTAGGCAAACCGGGGAGCTGTTTTTT.

The genes are TRBV19 and TRBJ1-4; D gene uncertain. CDR1 and CDR2 from the germline V gene are LNHDA and SQIVND (reference sequence). This CDR3 spans 15 amino acids. V lost 1 base, J lost 7 bases, and 13 bases lay in between. The CDR3 nucleotides read TGTGCCAGTAGTATAGGGCGGGCAGTTGGTGAAAAACTGTTTTTT. Translation gives CASSIGRAVGEKLFF.

The CDR3 loop reads CASSLGSREVQFF. The CDR3 DNA sequence: TGTGCCAGCAGCTTGGGGAGCCGGGAGGTCCAGTTCTTC. The V gene is TRBV5-4, the J gene TRBJ2-1; 7 bases match TRBD2. The V gene end was trimmed by 0 bases and the J gene end by 13 bases; junction bases not matched to a gene: 7. Germline V CDR1 and CDR2: SGHNT, YYREEE (reference sequence). The CDR3 is made up of 13 amino acids.

The chain combines TRBV24-1 with TRBJ2-1, with no clear D. Trimming removed 0 bases from V and 2 bases from J, with 10 bases in between. The germline V gene encodes CDR1 KGHDR and CDR2 SFDVKD. This CDR3 spans 16 amino acids. The CDR3 protein is CATSDLQHPPYNEQFF. The CDR3, as DNA: TGTGCCACCAGTGATTTGCAGCACCCTCCCTACAATGAGCAGTTCTTC.

The V gene is TRBV14, the J gene TRBJ2-2; no clear D. Trimming pared 1 base from V and 3 bases from J, leaving 12 bases between. In germline, CDR1 is SGHDN, CDR2 FVKESK. The CDR3 spans 16 residues. The CDR3 DNA follows: TGTGCCAGCAGCCAAGCAACTGGACCAGACACCGGGGAGCTGTTTTTT. It encodes CASSQATGPDTGELFF.

J is TRBJ2-2 and V is TRBV15; 12 bases map to TRBD2. Germline V CDR1 and CDR2: LNHNV, YYDKDF (reference sequence). The V gene end was trimmed by 1 base and the J gene end by 6 bases; junction bases not matched to a gene: 6. The CDR3 spans 17 residues. The CDR3 here is CATSRGLLAGGSGELFF. DNA of the CDR3: TGTGCCACCAGCAGAGGACTACTAGCGGGAGGTTCCGGGGAGCTGTTTTTT.

The chain couples TRBV10-3 to TRBJ1-1; 9 bases agree with TRBD1. Germline V gene data show CDR1 as ENHRY and CDR2 as SYGVKD. The CDR3 sequence is 15 residues long. With V trimmed by 2 bases and J by 8 bases, 9 bases remained unmatched. CDR3 loop: CAISEEGQGRREAFF. The CDR3 DNA reads as TGTGCCATCAGTGAGGAGGGACAGGGACGAAGAGAAGCTTTCTTT.

The chain joins TRBV5-4 to TRBJ2-3; D remains unclear. There are 15 residues in the CDR3. The ends were cut back, 2 bases at V and 5 bases at J, with 15 bases in the middle. Looked up from germline, CDR1 is SGHNT and CDR2 is YYREEE (reference sequence). The DNA of the CDR3 is TGTGCCAGCAGCTTAAAGGCTTTAGTCCAAGATACGCAGTATTTT. Its protein product is CASSLKALVQDTQYF.

This sequence joins TRBV27 and TRBJ2-5; TRBD2 matches at 7 bases. The trim removed 6 bases at V and 3 bases at J, leaving 10 bases unmatched. Germline-derived CDR1 and CDR2 are MNHEY and SMNVEV (reference sequence). This CDR3 is built from 15 residues. As DNA, the CDR3 is TGTGCCAGCAGAGGGCAGGGTCTAGCGGAAGAGACCCAGTACTTC. Protein: CASRGQGLAEETQYF.

The chain uses TRBV2 and TRBJ2-2, with TRBD2 identical over 7 bases. Germline V gene data show CDR1 as SNHLY and CDR2 as FYNNEI. V dropped 8 bases and J dropped 2; count of bases not matched to a gene: 5. The CDR3 has 14 residues. As DNA, the CDR3 is TGTGCCAGCGGTAGCGGGCAAAACACCGGGGAGCTGTTTTTT. It specifies CASGSGQNTGELFF.

J is TRBJ2-2 and V is TRBV6-1; D gene uncertain. V lost 1 base, J lost 7 bases, and 1 base lay in between. The CDR3 has 11 residues. Germline-derived CDR1 and CDR2 are MNHNS and SASEGT. CDR3 coding DNA: TGTGCCAGCAGTGAAGTCGGGGAGCTGTTTTTT. Translating gives CASSEVGELFF.

This chain uses TRBV7-9 with TRBJ2-2; TRBD1 aligns across 7 bases. The V and J ends lost 5 bases and 3 bases, in that order; junction bases with no gene match: 18. Germline lookup yields CDR1 SEHNR and CDR2 FQNEAQ (reference sequence). This CDR3 comprises 19 residues. The DNA for the CDR3 is TGTGCCAGCAGCCCTCTATTCTCCAACAGGGGACGGTACACCGGGGAGCTGTTTTTT. Protein: CASSPLFSNRGRYTGELFF.

V is TRBV7-9 and J is TRBJ1-4; unclear D gene. Germline CDR1 and CDR2: SEHNR and FQNEAQ (reference sequence). The V and J ends lost 2 bases and 8 bases respectively, with 9 bases between them. The CDR3 is made up of 13 amino acids. CDR3 amino acids: CASSLTQYEKLFF. CDR3 DNA sequence: TGTGCCAGCAGCTTAACACAGTACGAAAAACTGTTTTTT.

This chain uses TRBV9 with TRBJ2-2; D might be TRBD1 (5 bases). The CDR3 runs 15 residues. V was clipped by 0 bases and J by 4 bases, with 10 bases between them. Germline CDR1 reads SGDLS; CDR2 reads YYNGEE. The CDR3 nucleotides read TGTGCCAGCAGCGTAGTTCAAGGGGCCACCGGGGAGCTGTTTTTT. Protein sequence: CASSVVQGATGELFF.

The V and J genes are TRBV28 and TRBJ1-6; possibly TRBD1 for D (6 bases). The CDR3 contains 12 residues. Germline V gene sequence: CDR1 MDHEN, CDR2 SYDVKM. V gave up 9 bases and J gave up 6 bases, with 9 bases separating them. In DNA form, the CDR3 reads TGTGCCAGTGGACAGACTAATTCACCCCTCCACTTT. This translates into CASGQTNSPLHF. Full variable domain (remainder filled in from reference TRBV28 and TRBJ1-6): DVKVTQSSRYLVKRTGEKVFLECVQDMDHENMFWYRQDPGLGLRLIYFSYDVKMKEKGDIPEGYSVSREKKERFSLILESASTNQTSMYLCASGQTNSPLHFGNGTRLTVT.

The table lists this clone with a count of one. The chain carries TRBV19 and TRBJ1-5; a possible D gene is TRBD1 (5 bases). Trimming removed 1 base at V and 1 base at J, with 8 bases between. CDR3 length equals 15 residues. Germline V gene sequence: CDR1 LNHDA, CDR2 SQIVND (reference sequence). DNA for the CDR3: TGTGCCAGTAGTATAGGTGCAGGGAGCAATCAGCCCCAGCATTTT. Amino acids: CASSIGAGSNQPQHF.

V usage is TRBV10-3 and J usage is TRBJ1-2; a weak D match, TRBD1 (6 bases). V lost 4 bases and J lost 3, with 12 bases in between. Germline-derived CDR1 and CDR2 are ENHRY and SYGVKD. This CDR3 has 14 amino acids. The CDR3 bases are TGTGCCATCAGTGTACAGGGTTCTGACTATGGCTACACCTTC. It specifies CAISVQGSDYGYTF.

The rearrangement uses TRBV5-1 and TRBJ2-3, with 13 bases aligning to TRBD2. Germline CDR1 is SGHRS and CDR2 is YFSETQ. Trimming took 2 bases from V and 0 from J; bases not matched to a gene: 12. This CDR3 is built from 20 residues. The CDR3 DNA reads as TGCGCCAGCAGCTTTCCGGAGCCGGGACTAGCGGGGATGAGCACAGATACGCAGTATTTT. Translation gives CASSFPEPGLAGMSTDTQYF.

This clone is a singleton in its sample. The CDR3 DNA reads TGTGCCAGCAGCACCGGCCAGGGGGATGAGCAGTTCTTC. Translating it yields CASSTGQGDEQFF. The chain couples TRBV9 to TRBJ2-1, with 7 bases aligning to TRBD1. V lost 4 bases to trimming and J lost 8 bases; unmatched junction nucleotides: 6. CDR1 is SGDLS and CDR2 is YYNGEE in the germline V gene. This CDR3 has 13 residues.

This clone was seen once. The J gene is TRBJ1-1, the V gene TRBV10-2; the match to TRBD1 covers 7 bases. The germline V gene has CDR1 WSHSY and CDR2 SAAADI. The CDR3 covers 11 residues. With 6 bases clipped from V and 8 bases from J, the junction kept 3 bases outside the gene matches. The CDR3 region has the DNA TGCGCCAGCAGGGGACAGTTGGAAGCTTTCTTT. It translates to CASRGQLEAFF.

The rearrangement links TRBV28 to TRBJ2-7, with no clear D. This CDR3 region has 16 residues. Germline CDR1 MDHEN, CDR2 SYDVKM. Trimming took off 5 bases at V and 0 bases at J, with 17 bases between the two ends. The CDR3 DNA reads TGTGCCAGCAGTCTTTCTGGGGTTTGGGGCTCCTACGAGCAGTACTTC. Protein: CASSLSGVWGSYEQYF.

The J gene is TRBJ2-3, the V gene TRBV5-1; 8 bases are shared with TRBD2. V dropped 4 bases and J dropped 3; count of bases not matched to a gene: 4. Germline V gene lookup returns CDR1 SGHRS and CDR2 YFSETQ. CDR3 length: 14 amino acids. CDR3: CASSRGRLTDTQYF. The CDR3 bases are TGCGCCAGCAGCCGCGGGAGGCTAACAGATACGCAGTATTTT.

The V gene is TRBV7-2, the J gene TRBJ2-3; either TRBD1 or TRBD2 may fit D (6 bases each). V was cut by 4 bases and J by 1 base, with 12 bases left in between. CDR3 length: 15 residues. The germline CDR1 and CDR2 sequences are SGHTA and FQGNSA. CDR3 nucleotides: TGTGCCAGCAGCTCGAAGGGGGGACGCACAGATACGCAGTATTTT. This gives the protein CASSSKGGRTDTQYF.

The rearrangement joins TRBV7-9 to TRBJ2-3; no clear D. The CDR3 is 15 amino acids. The germline gives CDR1 SEHNR, CDR2 FQNEAQ (reference sequence). V shed 5 bases and J shed 8 bases, with 20 bases lying between them. CDR3 loop: CASSQDPGPLGTQYF. The CDR3, as DNA: TGTGCCAGCAGCCAGGATCCGGGCCCGTTAGGTACGCAGTATTTT.

The genes are TRBV15 and TRBJ1-5, with D possibly being TRBD1 (6 bases). The germline V gene encodes CDR1 LNHNV and CDR2 YYDKDF (reference sequence). V was shortened by 0 bases and J by 6 bases, with 12 bases between the two germline ends. This CDR3 has 15 residues. CDR3 sequence: CATSREWGAIQPQHF. CDR3 bases: TGTGCCACCAGCAGAGAGTGGGGGGCGATTCAGCCCCAGCATTTT.

The V gene is TRBV6-1, the J gene TRBJ2-7; TRBD1 matches at 8 bases. V shed 1 base and J 1 base; nucleotides not matched to a gene: 3. The CDR3 spans 15 residues. Germline V gene lookup returns CDR1 MNHNS and CDR2 SASEGT. The CDR3 protein is CASSEEGQESYEQYF. The CDR3 DNA follows: TGTGCCAGCAGTGAAGAGGGACAGGAATCCTACGAGCAGTACTTC.